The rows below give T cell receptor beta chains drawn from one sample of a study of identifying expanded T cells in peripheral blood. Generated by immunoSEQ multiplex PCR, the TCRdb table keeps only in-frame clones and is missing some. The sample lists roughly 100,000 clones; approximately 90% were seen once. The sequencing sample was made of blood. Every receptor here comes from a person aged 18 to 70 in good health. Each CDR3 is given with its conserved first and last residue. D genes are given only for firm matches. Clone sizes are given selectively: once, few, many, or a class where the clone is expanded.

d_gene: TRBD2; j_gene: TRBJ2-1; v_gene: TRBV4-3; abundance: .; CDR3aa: CASSQALAGTDNEQFF; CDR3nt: TGCGCCAGCAGCCAAGCACTAGCGGGGACCGACAATGAGCAGTTCTTC
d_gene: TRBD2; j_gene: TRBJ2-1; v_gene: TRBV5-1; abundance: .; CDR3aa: CASSYASGYNEQFF; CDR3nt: TGCGCCAGCAGCTACGCTAGCGGTTACAATGAGCAGTTCTTC
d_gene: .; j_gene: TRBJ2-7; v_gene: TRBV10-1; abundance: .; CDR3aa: CASSGLLNRGRDPYEQYF; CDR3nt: TGCGCCAGCAGTGGCTTGTTAAACCGGGGTCGGGATCCCTACGAGCAGTACTTC
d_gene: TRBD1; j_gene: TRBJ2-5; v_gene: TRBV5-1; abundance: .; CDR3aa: CASSSDRGQGETQYF; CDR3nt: TGCGCCAGCAGCTCGGACAGGGGCCAGGGAGAGACCCAGTACTTC
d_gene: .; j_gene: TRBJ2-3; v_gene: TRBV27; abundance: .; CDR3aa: CASSLIGLSTDTQYF; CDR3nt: TGTGCCAGCAGTTTAATAGGACTAAGTACAGATACGCAGTATTTT
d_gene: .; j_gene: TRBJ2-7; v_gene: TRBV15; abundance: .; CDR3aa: CATSRRHGLTYEQYF; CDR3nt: TGTGCCACCAGCCGGAGACACGGGTTAACCTACGAGCAGTACTTC
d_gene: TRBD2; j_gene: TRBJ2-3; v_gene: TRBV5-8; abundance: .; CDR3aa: CASSPGWSRGAGTDTQYF; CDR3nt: TGTGCCAGCAGCCCCGGTTGGTCGCGGGGGGCAGGCACAGATACGCAGTATTTT
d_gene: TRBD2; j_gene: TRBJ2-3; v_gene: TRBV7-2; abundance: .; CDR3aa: CASSLGPSAGGSPDTQYF; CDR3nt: TGTGCCAGCAGCTTAGGTCCTTCAGCGGGGGGGTCCCCAGATACGCAGTATTTT
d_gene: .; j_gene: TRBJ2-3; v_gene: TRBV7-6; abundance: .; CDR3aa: CASSPRGGDTQYF; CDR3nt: TGTGCCAGCAGCCCTAGGGGGGGAGATACGCAGTATTTT
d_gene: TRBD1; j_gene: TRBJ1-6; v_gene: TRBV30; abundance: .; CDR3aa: CAWNAGGNSPLHF; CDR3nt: TGTGCCTGGAACGCAGGGGGGAATTCACCCCTCCACTTT
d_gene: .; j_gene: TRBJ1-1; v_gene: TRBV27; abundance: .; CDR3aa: CASSSQGSEAFF; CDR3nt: TGTGCCAGCAGTTCACAGGGTAGTGAAGCTTTCTTT
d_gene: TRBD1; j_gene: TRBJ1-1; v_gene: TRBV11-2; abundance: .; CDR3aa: CASTSATGGKAFF; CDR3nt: TGTGCCAGCACCTCCGCGACAGGGGGGAAGGCTTTCTTT
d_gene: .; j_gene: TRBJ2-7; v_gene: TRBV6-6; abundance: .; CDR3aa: CASSLLLGSYEQYF; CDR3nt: TGTGCCAGCAGCCTTCTCTTGGGGTCCTACGAGCAGTACTTC
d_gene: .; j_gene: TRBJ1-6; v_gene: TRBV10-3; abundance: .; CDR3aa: CAISESKQGSYNSPLHF; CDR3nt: TGTGCCATCAGTGAGTCGAAACAGGGATCCTATAATTCACCCCTCCACTTT
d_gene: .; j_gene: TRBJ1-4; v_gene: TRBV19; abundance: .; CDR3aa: CASSMEGGAYEKLFF; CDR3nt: TGTGCCAGTAGTATGGAGGGAGGGGCTTATGAAAAACTGTTTTTT
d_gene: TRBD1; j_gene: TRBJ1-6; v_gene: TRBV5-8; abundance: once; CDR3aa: CASSISGTGVFSPLHF; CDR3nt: TGTGCCAGCAGCATATCCGGGACAGGCGTATTTTCACCCCTCCACTTT
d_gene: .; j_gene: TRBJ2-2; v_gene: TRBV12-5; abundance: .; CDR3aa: CASGQHFGELFF; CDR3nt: TGTGCTAGTGGACAGCATTTCGGGGAGCTGTTTTTT
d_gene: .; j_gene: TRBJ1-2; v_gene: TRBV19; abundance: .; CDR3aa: CASSRQVTSMAPRGGYTF; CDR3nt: TGTGCCAGTAGCCGACAGGTAACTTCTATGGCACCCCGTGGAGGCTACACCTTC
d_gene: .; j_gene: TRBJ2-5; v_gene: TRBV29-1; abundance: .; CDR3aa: CSVRGSMYQETQYF; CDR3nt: TGCAGCGTTAGGGGCTCAATGTACCAAGAGACCCAGTACTTC
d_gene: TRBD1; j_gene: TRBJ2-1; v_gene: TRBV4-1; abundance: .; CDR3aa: CASSPPGTGEVEQFF; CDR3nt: TGCGCCAGCAGCCCACCCGGGACAGGGGAGGTTGAGCAGTTCTTC
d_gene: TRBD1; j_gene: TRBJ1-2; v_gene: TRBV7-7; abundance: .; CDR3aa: CASSSGTGNGYTF; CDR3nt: TGTGCCAGCAGCTCAGGGACAGGCAATGGCTACACCTTC
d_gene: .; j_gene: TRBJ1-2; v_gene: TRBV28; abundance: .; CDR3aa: CASSLPGAANYGYTF; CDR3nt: TGTGCCAGCAGTTTACCAGGGGCAGCCAACTATGGCTACACCTTC
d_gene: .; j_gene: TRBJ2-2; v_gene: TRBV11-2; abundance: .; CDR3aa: CASSLVRTGELFF; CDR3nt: TGTGCCAGCAGCTTAGTCCGCACCGGGGAGCTGTTTTTT
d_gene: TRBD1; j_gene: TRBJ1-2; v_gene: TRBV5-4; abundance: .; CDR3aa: CASSLRGSDFYTF; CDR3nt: TGTGCCAGCAGCCTCAGGGGGTCAGATTTCTACACCTTC
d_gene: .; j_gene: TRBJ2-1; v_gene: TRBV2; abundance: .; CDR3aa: CASSLEGGNNEQFF; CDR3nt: TGTGCCAGCAGTCTGGAGGGGGGGAACAATGAGCAGTTCTTC
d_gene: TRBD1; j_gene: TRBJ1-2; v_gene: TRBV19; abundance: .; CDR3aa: CASSIDAAGGDYGYTF; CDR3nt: TGTGCCAGTAGTATAGATGCGGCAGGGGGGGACTATGGCTACACCTTC
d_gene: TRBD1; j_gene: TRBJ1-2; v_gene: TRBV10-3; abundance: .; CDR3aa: CAISTQGDYGYTF; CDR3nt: TGTGCCATCAGTACGCAGGGGGACTATGGCTACACCTTC
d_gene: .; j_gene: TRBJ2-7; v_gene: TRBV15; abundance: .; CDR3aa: CATSRGRGVNEQYF; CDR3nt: TGTGCCACCAGCAGAGGAAGAGGGGTGAACGAGCAGTACTTC
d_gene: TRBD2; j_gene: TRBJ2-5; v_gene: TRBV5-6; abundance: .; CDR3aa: CASSYSGGSRYQETQYF; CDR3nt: TGTGCCAGCAGTTATAGCGGGGGGTCTCGGTACCAAGAGACCCAGTACTTC
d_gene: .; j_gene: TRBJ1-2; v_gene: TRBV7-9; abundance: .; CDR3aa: CASSLNPRDGYTF; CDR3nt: TGTGCCAGCAGCTTAAACCCCAGGGATGGCTACACCTTC
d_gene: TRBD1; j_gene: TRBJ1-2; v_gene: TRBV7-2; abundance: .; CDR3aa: CASSRDRGGGYTF; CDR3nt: TGTGCCAGCAGCAGGGACAGGGGGGGTGGCTACACCTTC
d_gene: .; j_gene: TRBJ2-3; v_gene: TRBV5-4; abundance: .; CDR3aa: CASSWGPVTDTQYF; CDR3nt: TGTGCCAGCAGCTGGGGACCCGTCACAGATACGCAGTATTTT
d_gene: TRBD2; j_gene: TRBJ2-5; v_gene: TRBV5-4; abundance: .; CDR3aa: CASSGPPASGGAPETQYF; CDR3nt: TGTGCCAGCAGCGGTCCGCCAGCTAGCGGGGGGGCCCCAGAGACCCAGTACTTC
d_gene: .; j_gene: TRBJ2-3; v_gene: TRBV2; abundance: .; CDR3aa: CASSLITGSTDTQYF; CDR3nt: TGTGCCAGCAGCCTCATTACGGGGAGCACAGATACGCAGTATTTT
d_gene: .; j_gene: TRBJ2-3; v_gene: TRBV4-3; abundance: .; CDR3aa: CASSQDLGALSTDTQYF; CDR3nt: TGCGCCAGCAGCCAAGATCTAGGGGCCTTGAGTACAGATACGCAGTATTTT
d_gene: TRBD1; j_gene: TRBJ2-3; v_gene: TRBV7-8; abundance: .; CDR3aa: CASSLEGGRSHTQYF; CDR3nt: TGTGCCAGCAGCTTAGAAGGGGGCAGGTCACATACGCAGTATTTT
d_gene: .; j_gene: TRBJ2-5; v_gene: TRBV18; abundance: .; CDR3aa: CASSIGETQYF; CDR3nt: TGTGCCAGCTCAATTGGGGAGACCCAGTACTTC
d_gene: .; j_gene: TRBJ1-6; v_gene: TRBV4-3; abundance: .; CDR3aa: CASSQGSHSYNSPLHF; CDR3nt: TGCGCCAGCAGCCAAGGTTCCCACTCCTATAATTCACCCCTCCACTTT
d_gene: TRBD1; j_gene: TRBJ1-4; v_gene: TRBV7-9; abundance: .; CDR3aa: CASSTRRQGANEKLFF; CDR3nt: TGTGCCAGCAGCACACGACGACAGGGGGCTAATGAAAAACTGTTTTTT
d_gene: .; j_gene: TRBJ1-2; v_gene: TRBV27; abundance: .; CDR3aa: CASSLSQGPNYGYTF; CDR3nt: TGTGCCAGCAGTTTATCCCAGGGCCCTAACTATGGCTACACCTTC
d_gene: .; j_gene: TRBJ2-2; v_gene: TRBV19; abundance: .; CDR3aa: CASSIDTYTPWALGNTGELFF; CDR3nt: TGTGCCAGTAGTATAGATACCTATACCCCCTGGGCCCTTGGGAACACCGGGGAGCTGTTTTTT
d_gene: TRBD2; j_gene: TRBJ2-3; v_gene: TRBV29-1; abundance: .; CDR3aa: CSVVLAGRRDTQYF; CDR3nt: TGCAGCGTTGTGCTAGCGGGGAGGAGAGATACGCAGTATTTT
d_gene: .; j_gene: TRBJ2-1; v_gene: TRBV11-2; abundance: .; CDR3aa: CASSLEGPVRQFF; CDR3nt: TGTGCCAGCAGCTTAGAGGGCCCCGTAAGGCAGTTCTTC
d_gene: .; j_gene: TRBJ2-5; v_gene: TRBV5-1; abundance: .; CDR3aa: CASSFPKETQYF; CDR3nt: TGCGCCAGCAGCTTTCCCAAGGAGACCCAGTACTTC
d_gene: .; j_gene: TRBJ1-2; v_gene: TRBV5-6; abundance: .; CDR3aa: CASSLVRWAYGYTF; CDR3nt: TGTGCCAGCAGCTTGGTCCGATGGGCCTATGGCTACACCTTC
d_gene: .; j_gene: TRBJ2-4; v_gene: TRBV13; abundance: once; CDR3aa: CASSGPGARLYKNIQYF; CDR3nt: TGTGCCAGCAGCGGCCCGGGGGCGCGACTTTATAAAAACATTCAGTACTTC
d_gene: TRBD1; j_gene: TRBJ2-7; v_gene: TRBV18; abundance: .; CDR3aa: CASRRRQGNSYEQYF; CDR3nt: TGTGCCAGCCGCCGACGACAGGGGAATTCCTACGAGCAGTACTTC
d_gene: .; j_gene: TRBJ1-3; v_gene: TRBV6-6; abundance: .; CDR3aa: CASSFRGYGNTIYF; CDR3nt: TGTGCCAGCAGTTTTAGGGGGTATGGAAACACCATATATTTT
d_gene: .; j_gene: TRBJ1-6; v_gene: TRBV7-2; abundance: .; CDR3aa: CASSSAGSSYNSPLHF; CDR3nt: TGTGCCAGCAGCTCCGCGGGGAGCTCCTATAATTCACCCCTCCACTTT
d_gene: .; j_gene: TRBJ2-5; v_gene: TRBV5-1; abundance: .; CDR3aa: CASSLDPAARGETQYF; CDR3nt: TGCGCCAGCAGCTTGGATCCTGCGGCCAGGGGAGAGACCCAGTACTTC
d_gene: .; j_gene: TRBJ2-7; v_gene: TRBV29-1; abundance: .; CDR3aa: CSASQGSEQYF; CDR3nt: TGCAGCGCCTCTCAGGGTTCCGAGCAGTACTTC
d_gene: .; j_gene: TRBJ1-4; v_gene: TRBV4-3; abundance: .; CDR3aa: CASSPRTNEKLFF; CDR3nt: TGCGCCAGCAGCCCAAGGACTAATGAAAAACTGTTTTTT
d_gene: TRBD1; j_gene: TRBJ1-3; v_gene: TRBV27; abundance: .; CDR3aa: CASSKDRGFGNTIYF; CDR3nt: TGTGCCAGCAGCAAAGACAGGGGTTTTGGAAACACCATATATTTT
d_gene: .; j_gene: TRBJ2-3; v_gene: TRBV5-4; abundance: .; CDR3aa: CASSPTPGTDTQYF; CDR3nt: TGTGCCAGCAGCCCTACCCCGGGCACAGATACGCAGTATTTT
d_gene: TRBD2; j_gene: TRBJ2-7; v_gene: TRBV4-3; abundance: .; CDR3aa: CASSQDLGLAYEQYF; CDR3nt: TGCGCCAGCAGCCAAGATCTGGGACTAGCCTACGAGCAGTACTTC
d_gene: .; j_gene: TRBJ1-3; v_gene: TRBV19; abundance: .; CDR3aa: CASSIGALGNTIYF; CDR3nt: TGTGCCAGTAGTATCGGGGCGTTGGGAAACACCATATATTTT
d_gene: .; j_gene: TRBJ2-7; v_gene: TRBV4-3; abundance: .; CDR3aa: CASSQAAGDHEQYF; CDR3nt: TGCGCCAGCAGCCAAGCGGCAGGGGACCACGAGCAGTACTTC
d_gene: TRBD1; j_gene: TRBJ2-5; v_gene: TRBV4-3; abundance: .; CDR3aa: CASSQEETGVFETQYF; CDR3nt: TGCGCCAGCAGCCAAGAGGAGACAGGGGTTTTCGAGACCCAGTACTTC
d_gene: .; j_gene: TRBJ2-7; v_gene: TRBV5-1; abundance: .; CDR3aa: CASSLDGAYEQYF; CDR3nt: TGCGCCAGCAGCTTGGACGGGGCCTACGAGCAGTACTTC
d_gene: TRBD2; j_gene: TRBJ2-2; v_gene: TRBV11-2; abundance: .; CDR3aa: CASSYSGANTGELFF; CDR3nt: TGTGCCAGCAGCTATAGCGGGGCGAACACCGGGGAGCTGTTTTTT